These T cell receptor beta chains were read from a single sample in a study of T cell responses to AZD1222 COVID-19 vaccine. Clones were sequenced by immunoSEQ multiplex PCR, and TCRdb holds only the in-frame ones, with some missing. This sample has 150,000 or so clones; over 90% occur once, and the top ten carry approximately 2.3%. The sample was peripheral blood, taken on day 0 of AZD1222 vaccination. The source is an adult in good health. The CDR3 runs from the conserved cysteine through the conserved F or W. The D gene is left open where the match is weak. Clone size appears in some rows only: once, few, many, or a class for an expanded clone.

TRBV6-4,TRBD1,TRBJ2-1,few,TGTGCCAGCAGTCCGACAGGGGAGGCCTACAATGAGCAGTTCTTC,CASSPTGEAYNEQFF
TRBV12-3/TRBV12-4,TRBD1,TRBJ1-2,few,TGTGCCACCGAGGGGGCAAAACGTTATGGCTACACCTTC,CATEGAKRYGYTF
TRBV5-6,-,TRBJ2-7,once,TGTGCCAGCAGTTCCCCTGGGGGTGCGGAGACTTCCTACGAGCAGTACTTC,CASSSPGGAETSYEQYF
TRBV5-4,-,TRBJ2-5,-,TGTGCCAGCAGCTTGGTATCTAGGCGGGAGACCCAGTACTTC,CASSLVSRRETQYF
TRBV4-1,-,TRBJ2-1,-,TGCGCCAGCAGCCAAACGACAGGCCGCTACAATGAGCAGTTCTTC,CASSQTTGRYNEQFF
TRBV7-9,TRBD1,TRBJ2-5,-,TGTGCCAGCAGCCCAGGACAGGGGAATCCCCAAGAGACCCAGTACTTC,CASSPGQGNPQETQYF
TRBV5-8,-,TRBJ2-1,-,TGTGCCGCCGCCGAGGGCGGTACCTCCTACAATGAGCAGTTCTTC,CAAAEGGTSYNEQFF
TRBV12-3/TRBV12-4,-,TRBJ2-3,-,TGTGCCAGCAGTTTAAGCACAGATACGCAGTATTTT,CASSLSTDTQYF
TRBV18,-,TRBJ1-2,-,TGTGCCAGCTCCCCGACAGACAGCCCTAACTATGGCTACACCTTC,CASSPTDSPNYGYTF
TRBV12-3/TRBV12-4,-,TRBJ2-2,-,TGTGCCAGCAGGTGGAGGAACACCGGGGAGCTGTTTTTT,CASRWRNTGELFF
TRBV28,TRBD1,TRBJ1-5,-,TGTGCCAGCAGTCGGGACAGGGTGAGCAATCAGCCCCAGCATTTT,CASSRDRVSNQPQHF
TRBV6-5,TRBD2,TRBJ2-5,-,TGTGCCAGCAGCAGACCGGGACTAGCGGGAGGGCCCCAGTACTTC,CASSRPGLAGGPQYF
TRBV7-2,TRBD2,TRBJ2-7,-,TGTGCCAGCAGCCTCATCGGCGGGAGCTCCGAGCAGTACTTC,CASSLIGGSSEQYF
TRBV29-1,TRBD1,TRBJ1-3,-,TGCAGCGTACGGACAGGGTCGCCGGGAAACACCATATATTTT,CSVRTGSPGNTIYF
TRBV12-3/TRBV12-4,-,TRBJ1-2,-,TGTGCCAGCAGTTTAGGGGCAGACTATGGCTACACCTTC,CASSLGADYGYTF
TRBV6-5,-,TRBJ2-3,-,TGTGCCAGCAGTTACCCCAGGGGGGTGGGCACAGATACGCAGTATTTT,CASSYPRGVGTDTQYF
TRBV7-6,-,TRBJ1-4,-,TGTGCCAGCAGCTTAGCTACGGGGTTTGCAACTAATGAAAAACTGTTTTTT,CASSLATGFATNEKLFF
TRBV5-1,-,TRBJ2-6,-,TGCGCCAGCAGCTTGTCAGGGTTCGGGGCCAACGTCCTGACTTTC,CASSLSGFGANVLTF
TRBV7-9,-,TRBJ1-2,-,TGTGCCAGCAGCTTAGCCAGGGACTATGGCTACACCTTC,CASSLARDYGYTF
TRBV9,TRBD1,TRBJ2-2,-,TGTGCCAGCAGCGTAGAGACAGGGGAAAACACCGGGGAGCTGTTTTTT,CASSVETGENTGELFF
TRBV6-6,TRBD2,TRBJ2-1,once,TGTGCCGTTATGACGGGACTAGCGGGGGGAGGTGAGCAGTTCTTC,CAVMTGLAGGGEQFF
TRBV10-3,-,TRBJ1-4,-,TGTGCCATCAGTGAGGGAGGGGATGCAACTAATGAAAAACTGTTTTTT,CAISEGGDATNEKLFF
TRBV5-6,TRBD1,TRBJ2-2,-,TGTGCCAGCAGCATGGGCGACAGGGGTACTTTCGGGGAGCTGTTTTTT,CASSMGDRGTFGELFF
TRBV5-5,-,TRBJ1-1,-,TGTGCCAGCAGCCCCCCGTGGTCAGGCCCCACTGAAGCTTTCTTT,CASSPPWSGPTEAFF
TRBV6-6,-,TRBJ2-7,-,TGTGCCAGCTCTTTCCGCGGGACAGCAGACTACGAGCAGTACTTC,CASSFRGTADYEQYF
TRBV7-6,TRBD1,TRBJ2-7,-,TGTGCCAGCAGCTTAGGTCCCAGGACAGGGATGGCCTACGAGCAGTACTTC,CASSLGPRTGMAYEQYF
TRBV7-9,TRBD2,TRBJ2-3,-,TGTGCCAGCAGCCCCCCCAGCGGGGGCACAGATACGCAGTATTTT,CASSPPSGGTDTQYF
TRBV7-2,-,TRBJ1-5,-,TGTGCCAGCAGCCCCTCGAATAGGGGCCAGCCCCAGCATTTT,CASSPSNRGQPQHF
TRBV30,TRBD2,TRBJ2-1,-,TGTGCCTGGAAACTAGCGGGGATCTACAATGAGCAGTTCTTC,CAWKLAGIYNEQFF
TRBV6-5,-,TRBJ1-4,-,TGTGCCAGCAGTTACGCGGCGCGGGGGGCAAATGAAAAACTGTTTTTT,CASSYAARGANEKLFF
TRBV19,-,TRBJ2-7,-,TGTGCCAGTAGTCCAGACACAGGAATTACCTACGAGCAGTACTTC,CASSPDTGITYEQYF
TRBV28,-,TRBJ1-5,-,TGTGCCAGCAGTGGGGCCGGAGAGCCCCAGCATTTT,CASSGAGEPQHF
TRBV5-1,-,TRBJ1-2,-,TGCGCCAGCAGCTTGGAGGTGGGAAGCTATGGCTACACCTTC,CASSLEVGSYGYTF
TRBV6-5,-,TRBJ2-1,-,TGTGCCAGCAGTTACAGTCAAGCGGCGGGACTGCAGTTCTTC,CASSYSQAAGLQFF
TRBV7-7,TRBD2,TRBJ2-3,-,TGTGCCAGCAGCTTAGCTAGCGGGGGAGGAGATACGCAGTATTTT,CASSLASGGGDTQYF
TRBV3-1/TRBV3-2,-,TRBJ1-6,-,TGTGCCAGCAGCCAAGATAACGCCAGGGGCAATTCACCCCTCCACTTT,CASSQDNARGNSPLHF
TRBV5-6,TRBD1,TRBJ1-4,-,TGTGCCAGCAGCTGGGGACAGCTCACAACTAATGAAAAACTGTTTTTT,CASSWGQLTTNEKLFF
TRBV4-1,-,TRBJ1-4,-,TGCGCCAGCAGCCAAGAAGCGGTTCGGGGGGCTAATGAAAAACTGTTTTTT,CASSQEAVRGANEKLFF
TRBV30,-,TRBJ1-2,-,TGTGCCTGGAGCCCGCAACGGGGCTATGGCTACACCTTC,CAWSPQRGYGYTF
TRBV5-6,-,TRBJ1-5,-,TGTGCCAGCAACCCTGGGGCAGGCCGTAGCAATCAGCCCCAGCATTTT,CASNPGAGRSNQPQHF
TRBV7-9,-,TRBJ2-7,-,TGTGCCAGCAGCTTAGTAGTGGGGGGTCCGTTGGAGCAGTACTTC,CASSLVVGGPLEQYF
TRBV9,-,TRBJ2-2,-,TGTGCCAGCAGCGTAGGTACCACCCCCACCGGGGAGCTGTTTTTT,CASSVGTTPTGELFF
TRBV7-3,TRBD2,TRBJ2-1,-,TGTGCCAGCAGCCCAACTAGCGGGGGCAACAATGAGCAGTTCTTC,CASSPTSGGNNEQFF
TRBV10-2,-,TRBJ1-5,once,TGCGCCAGCGGGGGAGGGATACGAACGGGCTATAGCAATCAGCCCCAGCATTTT,CASGGGIRTGYSNQPQHF